This note documents a single TCR beta chain sequence. Its specificity is not known. Distinct nucleotide sequences in the sample also encode this CDR3. One heparinised draw of blood, averaging about 110 mL, came from each donor. The data stem from a study of beta chain features in type 1 diabetes. Of the isolated RNA, all was reverse transcribed, and so the sequenced material was expressed TCRB transcripts. TCRdb's table, derived via immunoSEQ multiplex PCR, lists solely in-frame clones and lacks some. Of around 400,000 clones listed, about 14% are singletons. Germline V gene data show CDR1 as KGHSH and CDR2 as LQKENI. V was trimmed by 0 bases and J by 4 bases, leaving 9 bases between them. The CDR3 totals 14 residues. Study-wide findings and caveats: TCRB CDR3s from Type 1 diabetes patients were moderately but significantly shorter in all four CD4+ subsets.

V is TRBV18 and J is TRBJ2-5, with D possibly TRBD1 on 6 matching bases. The sequenced material came from naive CD4+ T cells from blood. The receptor comes from a young woman in good health. CDR3 loop: CASSPPGGGETQYF. In DNA, the CDR3 is TGTGCCAGCTCACCACCAGGGGGTGGAGAGACCCAGTACTTC.